This TCR beta chain was retrieved from a study of siplizumab effects on memory and regulatory T cells. Here immunoSEQ multiplex PCR was the method, and the copy in TCRdb shows in-frame clones only, minus some. The sample has 85,000 to 130,000 clones, roughly nine tenths seen once; the top ten hold approximately 0.71%. This CDR3 region has 14 residues. The V and J ends lost 0 bases and 4 bases respectively, with 7 bases between them. CDR1 is SGHTA and CDR2 is FQGNSA in the germline V gene. The chain couples TRBV7-2 to TRBJ1-5; D is unresolved. Input material: Tregs sorted from blood. The clonotype originates from a human donor in good health. Here the CDR3 DNA reads TGTGCCAGCAGCTTAGCATTGTGGAATCAGCCCCAGCATTTT. Translated: CASSLALWNQPQHF. The whole variable domain, remainder taken from reference TRBV7-2 and TRBJ1-5, is GAGVSQSPSNKVTEKGKDVELRCDPISGHTALYWYRQSLGQGLEFLIYFQGNSAPDKSGLPSDRFSAERTGGSVSTLTIQRTQQEDSAVYLCASSLALWNQPQHFGDGTRLSIL.